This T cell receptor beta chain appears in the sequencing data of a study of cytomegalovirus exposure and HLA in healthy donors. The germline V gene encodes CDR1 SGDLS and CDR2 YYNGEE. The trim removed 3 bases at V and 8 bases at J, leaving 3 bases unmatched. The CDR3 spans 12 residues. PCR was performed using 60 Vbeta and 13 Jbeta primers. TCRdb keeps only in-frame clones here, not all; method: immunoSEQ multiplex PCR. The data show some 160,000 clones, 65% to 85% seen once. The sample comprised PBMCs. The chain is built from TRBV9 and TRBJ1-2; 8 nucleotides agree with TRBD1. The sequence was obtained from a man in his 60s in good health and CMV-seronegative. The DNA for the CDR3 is TGTGCCAGCAGCGGAACAGGGGGAGGCTACACCTTC. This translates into CASSGTGGGYTF.